The 8 T cell receptor beta chains reported below all come from one sample, sequenced in a study of brain metastases from non-small cell lung cancer. Sequencing used immunoSEQ multiplex PCR; TCRdb keeps in-frame clones, though not all of them. The sample lists roughly 4,900 clones, 65% to 90% occurring once. The sample comprised primary lung tumor tissue. The receptors derive from a donor over 35 with non-small cell lung cancer.

The rearrangement joins TRBV28 to TRBJ1-1; TRBD1 aligns across 7 bases. After removal of 3 bases from V and 0 bases from J, the junction contained 10 bases not matched to a gene. Germline assignment: CDR1 MDHEN and CDR2 SYDVKM. CDR3 size: 17 residues. CDR3 region: CASSFSGATGMNTEAFF. CDR3 DNA: TGTGCCAGCAGTTTTTCGGGGGCGACAGGGATGAACACTGAAGCTTTCTTT. Full variable domain (outside the CDR3, taken from reference TRBV28 and TRBJ1-1): DVKVTQSSRYLVKRTGEKVFLECVQDMDHENMFWYRQDPGLGLRLIYFSYDVKMKEKGDIPEGYSVSREKKERFSLILESASTNQTSMYLCASSFSGATGMNTEAFFGQGTRLTVV.

This clone was observed a handful of times. The chain combines TRBV4-2 with TRBJ1-1; D is unresolved. CDR1 is LGHNA, CDR2 YNFKEQ, per germline. The CDR3 covers 13 residues. Between the trimmed V and J ends, which lost 0 bases and 1 base, there was a span of 3 bases. The chain's CDR3 is CASSQERNTEAFF. The CDR3 DNA sequence: TGTGCCAGCAGCCAAGAGAGGAACACTGAAGCTTTCTTT.

This rearrangement joins TRBV28 to TRBJ2-2; 10 bases line up with TRBD2. Germline loops: CDR1 MDHEN, CDR2 SYDVKM. V lost 4 bases to trimming and J lost 5 bases; unmatched junction nucleotides: 4. The CDR3 has 15 residues. The CDR3: CASSSSGRETGELFF. The CDR3 region has the DNA TGTGCCAGCAGTTCTAGCGGGAGAGAGACCGGGGAGCTGTTTTTT.

The rearrangement links TRBV28 to TRBJ1-2; possibly TRBD1 for D (5 bases). The germline CDR1 and CDR2 sequences are MDHEN and SYDVKM. V lost 6 bases and J lost 3, with 17 bases in between. The CDR3 consists of 15 residues. Here the CDR3 reads CASRTQGARDYGYTF. DNA of the CDR3: TGTGCCAGCAGGACGCAGGGTGCCCGGGACTATGGCTACACCTTC.

The chain employs TRBV15 and TRBJ1-1; tentative D call: TRBD1 (5 bases). The CDR3 is 17 residues long. Trimming shortened V by 5 bases and J by 0 bases, and 19 bases separated the two germline ends. Germline CDR1 reads LNHNV; CDR2 reads YYDKDF (reference sequence). CDR3 in DNA: TGTGCCACCAGCCTACCCTCGGGGGGGATCCTGAACACTGAAGCTTTCTTT. It encodes CATSLPSGGILNTEAFF.

V and J are TRBV15 and TRBJ1-6; 9 positions match TRBD1. The CDR3 totals 16 residues. CDR1 and CDR2 from the germline V gene are LNHNV and YYDKDF (reference sequence). The junction had 3 bases not matched to a gene; V was cut back by 0 bases and J by 6 bases. The CDR3 DNA reads TGTGCCACCAGCAGAGACACGACAGGGGGTAATTCACCCCTCCACTTT. It is translated as CATSRDTTGGNSPLHF.

The V and J genes are TRBV27 and TRBJ1-5; 9 bases match TRBD1. The trim removed 4 bases at V and 1 base at J, leaving 8 bases unmatched. Looked up from germline, CDR1 is MNHEY and CDR2 is SMNVEV (reference sequence). CDR3 length: 17 residues. CDR3 DNA: TGTGCCAGCAGTTCGCTTAACAGGGGGCGAAGCAATCAGCCCCAGCATTTT. It codes for CASSSLNRGRSNQPQHF.

The chain combines TRBV30 with TRBJ1-1, with D possibly being TRBD1 (5 bases). Per germline, CDR1 GTSNPN and CDR2 SVGIG (reference sequence). This CDR3 contains 14 residues. V gave up 1 base and J gave up 1 base, with 10 bases separating them. This CDR3 reads CAWSAGPANTEAFF. The CDR3 region has the DNA TGTGCCTGGAGTGCGGGACCGGCGAACACTGAAGCTTTCTTT. Complete variable domain (other parts from reference TRBV30 and TRBJ1-1): SQTIHQWPATLVQPVGSPLSLECTVEGTSNPNLYWYRQAAGRGLQLLFYSVGIGQISSEVPQNLSASRPQDRQFILSSKKLLLSDSGFYLCAWSAGPANTEAFFGQGTRLTVV.